This TCR beta chain was identified in a study of T cells after yellow fever vaccination. Study at large: Fractions containing few cells were prepared with SMART-Seq v4 Ultra Low Input.

Study findings and constraints: The secondary T-cell response peaked on day 5, not day 15, but was weaker. The booster saw the reappearance of most primary-vaccination clones (approximately 96% CD4, 88% CD8).

CDR3 length: 13 amino acids. Per germline, CDR1 MNHEY and CDR2 SVGEGT. The V gene lost 4 bases and the J gene lost 6 bases, with 13 bases spanning the gap. This clonotype has just a few counts. Its antigen is not known. UMIs were added to TCR cDNA along with a universal primer site when it was made by 5'RACE template switching. TCRdb redid the calling of the 5' RACE reads with MiXCR, one entry per CDR3 protein. The sample lists hundreds of thousands of distinct CDR3 sequences; roughly an eighth were seen once. J is TRBJ2-7 and V is TRBV6-2 or TRBV6-3; a possible D gene is TRBD2 (5 bases). The starting material was CD4+ T cells sorted from PBMCs, obtained 15 days after the yellow fever booster vaccination. This TCR was recovered from a man aged 18 to 29 who received the YFV17D yellow fever vaccine. CDR3 region: CASSFGGPAEQYV. In DNA form, the CDR3 reads TGTGCCAGCAGTTTTGGCGGGCCGGCCGAGCAGTACGTC.